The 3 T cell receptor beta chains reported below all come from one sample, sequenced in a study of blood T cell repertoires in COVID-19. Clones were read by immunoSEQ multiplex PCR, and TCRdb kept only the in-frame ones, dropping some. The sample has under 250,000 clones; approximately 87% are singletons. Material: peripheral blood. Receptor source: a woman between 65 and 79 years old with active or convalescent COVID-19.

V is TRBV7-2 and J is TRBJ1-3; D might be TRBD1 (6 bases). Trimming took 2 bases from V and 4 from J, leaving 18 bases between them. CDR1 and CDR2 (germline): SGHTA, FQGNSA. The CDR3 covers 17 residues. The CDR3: CASSLMTQQGAGNTIYF. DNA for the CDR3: TGTGCCAGCAGCTTAATGACGCAACAGGGTGCCGGAAACACCATATATTTT.

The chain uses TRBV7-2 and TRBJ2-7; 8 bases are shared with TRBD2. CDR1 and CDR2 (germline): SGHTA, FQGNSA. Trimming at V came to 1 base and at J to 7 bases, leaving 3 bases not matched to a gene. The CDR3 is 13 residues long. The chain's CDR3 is CASSLVPSGEQYF. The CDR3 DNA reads TGTGCCAGCAGCTTAGTACCTAGCGGGGAGCAGTACTTC.

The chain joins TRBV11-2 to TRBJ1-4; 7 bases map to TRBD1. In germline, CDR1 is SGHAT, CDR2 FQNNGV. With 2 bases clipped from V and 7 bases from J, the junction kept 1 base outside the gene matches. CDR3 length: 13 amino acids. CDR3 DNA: TGTGCCAGCAGCTTAACAGGGGCTGAAAAACTGTTTTTT. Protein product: CASSLTGAEKLFF.